What follows are 23 T cell receptor beta chains derived from one specimen sequenced in a study of cytomegalovirus exposure and HLA in healthy donors. The repertoire was sequenced with immunoSEQ multiplex PCR; TCRdb's copy has only in-frame clones and lacks some. This sample has a few hundred thousand clones; around nine tenths occur once, and the top ten carry approximately 0.99%. Specimen: PBMCs. Receptor source: a woman aged 18-29 years in good health and CMV-seronegative.

V is TRBV6-1 and J is TRBJ2-7; D call uncertain. Germline CDR1 and CDR2: MNHNS and SASEGT. The CDR3 runs 12 residues. V gave up 6 bases and J gave up 3 bases, with 9 bases separating them. The CDR3 nucleotides read TGTGCCAGCAGGTATGGAGACTACGAGCAGTACTTC. Protein product: CASRYGDYEQYF.

The CDR3 spells CASSVWGGGPQETQYF. The DNA for the CDR3 is TGTGCCAGCAGTGTCTGGGGGGGTGGGCCTCAAGAGACCCAGTACTTC. The chain couples TRBV2 to TRBJ2-5; 7 bases are shared with TRBD2. Germline V gene data show CDR1 as SNHLY and CDR2 as FYNNEI. The ends lost 4 bases at V and 2 bases at J; junction bases unmatched: 10. There are 16 residues in the CDR3.

This chain connects TRBV7-9 to TRBJ2-3; TRBD2 might be the D (5 bases). The CDR3 loop spans 15 amino acids. V lost 0 bases, J lost 3 bases, and 10 bases lay in between. Per germline, CDR1 SEHNR and CDR2 FQNEAQ (reference sequence). DNA for the CDR3: TGTGCCAGCAGCTTAGCGCAGACGGGGACAGATACGCAGTATTTT. Residues: CASSLAQTGTDTQYF.

The chain recombines TRBV30 with TRBJ1-2, with TRBD1 matching over 9 bases. The CDR3 is 15 residues long. The germline V gene encodes CDR1 GTSNPN and CDR2 SVGIG (reference sequence). Losses at the gene ends were 4 bases for V and 5 bases for J; bases not matched to a gene: 11. CDR3 sequence reads: CAWTPLGQGAYGYTF. CDR3 sequence (DNA): TGTGCCTGGACCCCCCTGGGACAGGGAGCGTATGGCTACACCTTC.

V gene TRBV5-1 combines with J gene TRBJ1-1; 9 bases agree with TRBD1. Germline-derived CDR1 and CDR2 are SGHRS and YFSETQ. The CDR3 extends over 18 amino acids. The trim removed 2 bases at V and 0 bases at J, leaving 11 bases unmatched. The CDR3 sequence: CASSLGDRAPLMNTEAFF. Written as DNA, the CDR3 is TGCGCCAGCAGCTTAGGGGACAGGGCACCCCTCATGAACACTGAAGCTTTCTTT.

This clone was detected only a few times. This chain connects TRBV6-5 to TRBJ1-6, with D possibly TRBD1 on 6 matching bases. The CDR3 sequence is 13 residues long. V lost 5 bases, J lost 7 bases, and 9 bases lay in between. Germline V gives CDR1 MNHEY, CDR2 SVGAGI. The CDR3 sequence is CASSPGGNSPLHF. CDR3 coding DNA: TGTGCCAGCAGTCCGGGGGGCAATTCACCCCTCCACTTT.

The chain combines TRBV5-8 with TRBJ2-1; 7 nucleotides line up with TRBD2. Per germline, CDR1 SGHTS and CDR2 YDEGEE. This CDR3 has 15 residues. V dropped 1 base and J dropped 0; count of bases not matched to a gene: 1. Written as DNA, the CDR3 is TGTGCCAGCAGCTTGACGGGAGGCTCCTACAATGAGCAGTTCTTC. The encoded protein is CASSLTGGSYNEQFF.

CDR3 DNA: TGTGCCAGCAGCTTGTTTGGTAGCGATGGCTACACCTTC. As protein: CASSLFGSDGYTF. This sequence joins TRBV5-6 and TRBJ1-2; D unclear. V was trimmed by 1 base and J by 6 bases, leaving 10 bases between them. This CDR3 has 13 residues. Germline V gene sequence: CDR1 SGHDT, CDR2 YYEEEE. The whole variable domain, filled in from reference TRBV5-6 and TRBJ1-2, reads DAGVTQSPTHLIKTRGQQVTLRCSPKSGHDTVSWYQQALGQGPQFIFQYYEEEERQRGNFPDRFSGHQFPNYSSELNVNALLLGDSALYLCASSLFGSDGYTFGSGTRLTVV.

The chain uses TRBV29-1 and TRBJ2-1, with no clear D. The CDR3 extends over 12 amino acids. V lost 6 bases and J lost 8, with 14 bases in between. Germline V gene lookup returns CDR1 SQVTM and CDR2 ANQGSEA. CDR3 sequence reads: CSVATDTHEQFF. As DNA, the CDR3 is TGCAGCGTGGCAACCGACACTCATGAGCAGTTCTTC.

The V call is TRBV11-2, the J call TRBJ1-5; D gene unclear. Between the trimmed V and J ends, which lost 2 bases and 3 bases, there was a span of 11 bases. The germline gives CDR1 SGHAT, CDR2 FQNNGV. CDR3 size: 15 residues. The CDR3 DNA sequence: TGTGCCAGCAGCTTATCGGCCCGGGTCAATCAGCCCCAGCATTTT. As protein: CASSLSARVNQPQHF.

The gene calls are TRBV28 and TRBJ1-1; possibly TRBD1 for D (6 bases). Germline values: CDR1 MDHEN, CDR2 SYDVKM. The CDR3 runs to 14 residues. V was shortened by 3 bases and J by 7 bases, with 15 bases between the two germline ends. CDR3 protein: CASSFFGQGIEAFF. The CDR3, as DNA: TGTGCCAGCAGTTTCTTTGGGCAGGGGATTGAAGCTTTCTTT.

This rearrangement joins TRBV4-1 to TRBJ2-5; D perhaps matches TRBD2 (6 bases). V shed 1 base and J shed 4 bases, with 13 bases lying between them. Germline V gives CDR1 MGHRA, CDR2 YSYEKL. CDR3 size: 15 residues. The DNA for the CDR3 is TGCGCCAGCAGCCAAGCGGGAGTCGTACCAGAGACCCAGTACTTC. Residues: CASSQAGVVPETQYF.

The chain carries TRBV15 and TRBJ2-7; 9 nucleotides match TRBD2. The germline CDR1 and CDR2 sequences are LNHNV and YYDKDF (reference sequence). Trimming took 1 base from V and 5 from J; bases not matched to a gene: 6. The CDR3 length is 15 residues. CDR3 bases: TGTGCCACCAGCAGAGGGGGCGGGGGGGTCGACGAGCAGTACTTC. Residues: CATSRGGGGVDEQYF.

This chain joins TRBV30 and TRBJ1-3, with 8 bases matching TRBD1. The CDR3 loop spans 15 amino acids. V lost 3 bases and J lost 8; bases outside the gene matches: 12. CDR1 and CDR2 from the germline V gene are GTSNPN and SVGIG (reference sequence). DNA for the CDR3: TGTGCCTGGAGGGCCTCACTCAGGGGGCTCGACACCATATATTTT. Translation: CAWRASLRGLDTIYF.

J is TRBJ2-7 and V is TRBV18; the match to TRBD1 covers 7 bases. The V gene's germline CDR1 is KGHSH and CDR2 LQKENI. This CDR3 spans 15 amino acids. V was pared by 4 bases and J by 3 bases, with 9 bases of the junction left unmatched. In DNA form, the CDR3 reads TGTGCCAGCTCACTCGGACAGGTTGGGGTCTACGAGCAGTACTTC. Translating it yields CASSLGQVGVYEQYF.

The rearrangement uses TRBV23-1 and TRBJ2-2, with 8 bases matching TRBD1. TRBV23-1 is an ORF, with its function uncertain. With V trimmed by 0 bases and J by 4 bases, 19 bases remained unmatched. CDR3 size: 21 residues. The CDR3 region is CASSQSLHGTGTWVGTGELFF. As DNA, the CDR3 is TGCGCCAGCAGTCAATCGCTACATGGGACAGGTACTTGGGTGGGCACCGGGGAGCTGTTTTTT.

This clone was recorded once. The chain couples TRBV28 to TRBJ2-3; 8 nucleotides align to TRBD2. The V gene end was trimmed by 9 bases and the J gene end by 0 bases; junction bases not matched to a gene: 5. Germline lookup yields CDR1 MDHEN and CDR2 SYDVKM. There are 14 residues in the CDR3. CDR3: CASTSGRSTDTQYF. The CDR3 DNA sequence: TGTGCCAGTACTAGCGGAAGGAGCACAGATACGCAGTATTTT. Drawing the rest from reference TRBV28 and TRBJ2-3, the complete variable domain is DVKVTQSSRYLVKRTGEKVFLECVQDMDHENMFWYRQDPGLGLRLIYFSYDVKMKEKGDIPEGYSVSREKKERFSLILESASTNQTSMYLCASTSGRSTDTQYFGPGTRLTVL.

The chain couples TRBV19 to TRBJ1-5; D not resolved. Germline V CDR1 and CDR2: LNHDA, SQIVND (reference sequence). The germline V and J ends were trimmed by 5 bases and 6 bases, with 20 bases remaining between them. CDR3 length: 16 amino acids. CDR3 DNA: TGTGCCAGTAGTCCCTCCCTTTGGGAGTACGGTCAGCCCCAGCATTTT. Amino acids: CASSPSLWEYGQPQHF.

The rearrangement uses TRBV28 and TRBJ2-2; D not certain. Germline V CDR1 and CDR2: MDHEN, SYDVKM. The V gene lost 10 bases and the J gene lost 4 bases, with 13 bases spanning the gap. This CDR3 has 13 amino acids. The CDR3 spells CATKQRSTGELFF. CDR3 coding DNA: TGTGCCACCAAGCAGAGGAGCACCGGGGAGCTGTTTTTT.

The chain combines TRBV10-3 with TRBJ1-1; the match to TRBD1 covers 8 bases. Germline loops: CDR1 ENHRY, CDR2 SYGVKD. The CDR3 has 16 residues. The trim removed 5 bases at V and 3 bases at J, leaving 11 bases unmatched. In DNA form, the CDR3 reads TGTGCCATCAGTCCGGACAGGGTTCTGATGCACACTGAAGCTTTCTTT. Protein product: CAISPDRVLMHTEAFF.

V and J are TRBV11-2 and TRBJ2-5; 7 positions match TRBD2. CDR1 and CDR2 (germline): SGHAT, FQNNGV. The junction had 6 bases not matched to a gene; V was cut back by 1 base and J by 10 bases. The CDR3 is 13 amino acids. CDR3 coding DNA: TGTGCCAGCAGCTTAGTCGCCCAGCGGGGCCAGTACTTC. This sequence encodes CASSLVAQRGQYF.

V and J are TRBV6-1 and TRBJ2-5, with 7 positions matching TRBD1. The CDR3 consists of 12 residues. V was clipped by 11 bases and J by 4 bases; unmatched bases: 7. The germline CDR1 and CDR2 sequences are MNHNS and SASEGT. For the CDR3, the DNA is TGTGCCGGACTGAGACAGGGAGAGACCCAGTACTTC. Translated: CAGLRQGETQYF.

The chain uses TRBV18 and TRBJ1-1; a possible D gene is TRBD1 (5 bases). This CDR3 contains 15 residues. V was trimmed by 3 bases and J by 1 base, leaving 12 bases between them. Germline V lookup: CDR1 KGHSH, CDR2 LQKENI. CDR3 DNA sequence: TGTGCCAGCTCACCGGGGGAGGGGACGAACACTGAAGCTTTCTTT. Its protein is CASSPGEGTNTEAFF.